This is a list of T cell receptor beta chains from one sample in a study of T cell responses to AZD1222 COVID-19 vaccine. TCRdb's table, derived via immunoSEQ multiplex PCR, lists solely in-frame clones and lacks some. In the table there are tens of thousands of clones, roughly 90% of which are singletons. The input for sequencing was peripheral blood, taken 28 days after the second AZD1222 dose. The source of these receptors is an adult who received the AZD1222 COVID-19 vaccine. Each CDR3 is given with its conserved first and last residue. Fields, in order: V gene, D gene, J gene, clone size, CDR3 protein, CDR3 DNA. A D gene is named only where the DNA matches it firmly. Rows may omit the clone size; those that give it use once, few, many or a size class.

>TRBV7-6|NA|TRBJ2-7|NA
CASSLDDGTYEQYF
TGTGCCAGCAGCTTGGACGACGGGACCTACGAGCAGTACTTC
>TRBV9|NA|TRBJ1-1|NA
CASRASGFGTEAFF
TGTGCCAGCAGAGCCTCTGGTTTCGGGACTGAAGCTTTCTTT
>TRBV3-1/TRBV3-2|NA|TRBJ2-1|once
CASSQGARRNEQFF
TGTGCCAGCAGCCAAGGGGCTCGCCGTAATGAGCAGTTCTTC
>TRBV6-5|NA|TRBJ1-2|few
CASRYPGNGYTF
TGTGCCAGCAGGTATCCGGGGAATGGCTACACCTTC
>TRBV28|NA|TRBJ2-5|NA
CASILGETQYF
TGTGCCAGCATCTTGGGGGAGACCCAGTACTTC
>TRBV29-1|TRBD1|TRBJ1-1|NA
CSVEGQGTGVFRNTEAFF
TGCAGCGTGGAGGGACAGGGAACGGGAGTTTTCCGGAACACTGAAGCTTTCTTT
>TRBV7-2|TRBD1|TRBJ1-2|NA
CASSLADRRAYGYTF
TGTGCCAGCAGCTTAGCGGACAGGAGGGCCTATGGCTACACCTTC
>TRBV3-1/TRBV3-2|NA|TRBJ2-5|NA
CASSQGGGVETQYF
TGTGCCAGCAGCCAAGGGGGAGGAGTGGAGACCCAGTACTTC
>TRBV30|NA|TRBJ1-4|NA
CAWSVGGADEKLFF
TGTGCCTGGAGTGTTGGGGGGGCAGATGAAAAACTGTTTTTT
>TRBV30|NA|TRBJ1-4|NA
CAWSGPGLWGEKLFF
TGTGCCTGGAGTGGCCCCGGACTCTGGGGTGAAAAACTGTTTTTT
>TRBV12-3/TRBV12-4|TRBD2|TRBJ2-7|NA
CASRRLAAGEQYF
TGTGCCAGCAGGAGACTAGCGGCCGGGGAGCAGTACTTC
>TRBV5-1|NA|TRBJ1-1|NA
CASSPLGVNTEAFF
TGCGCCAGCAGCCCCCTGGGGGTGAACACTGAAGCTTTCTTT
>TRBV6-5|NA|TRBJ1-4|NA
CASSFKTDEKLFF
TGTGCCAGCAGTTTTAAAACTGATGAAAAACTGTTTTTT
>TRBV11-2|TRBD2|TRBJ2-3|NA
CASSPGLAGDPDTQYF
TGTGCCAGCAGCCCTGGACTAGCGGGAGACCCAGATACGCAGTATTTT
>TRBV6-4|NA|TRBJ1-1|NA
CASSATGNTEAFF
TGTGCCAGCAGCGCGACAGGGAACACTGAAGCTTTCTTT
>TRBV29-1|NA|TRBJ1-1|NA
CSVEFQGGTEAFF
TGCAGCGTTGAGTTCCAGGGAGGCACTGAAGCTTTCTTT
>TRBV19|TRBD1|TRBJ2-1|NA
CASTKGGISYNEQFF
TGTGCCAGTACTAAAGGGGGCATCTCCTACAATGAGCAGTTCTTC
>TRBV11-2|NA|TRBJ1-1|NA
CASSSGTLNTEAFF
TGTGCCAGCAGCTCCGGGACGTTGAACACTGAAGCTTTCTTT
>TRBV7-2|NA|TRBJ1-5|NA
CASSLGGWSNQPQHF
TGTGCCAGCAGCTTAGGGGGGTGGAGCAATCAGCCCCAGCATTTT
>TRBV30|TRBD1|TRBJ1-1|NA
CAWTLGTGLVEAFF
TGTGCCTGGACTTTAGGGACAGGGCTCGTCGAAGCTTTCTTT
>TRBV19|TRBD2|TRBJ2-1|NA
CASSQGLGGYNEQFF
TGTGCCAGTAGTCAGGGACTAGGAGGCTACAATGAGCAGTTCTTC
>TRBV29-1|NA|TRBJ1-1|NA
CSSNRGRTEAFF
TGCAGCTCCAATCGGGGTCGCACTGAAGCTTTCTTT
>TRBV3-1/TRBV3-2|NA|TRBJ2-5|NA
CASSQDGPTETQYF
TGTGCCAGCAGCCAAGATGGCCCGACGGAGACCCAGTACTTC
>TRBV28|TRBD1|TRBJ1-5|NA
CASSLGQGHQPQHF
TGTGCCAGCAGCCTCGGACAGGGCCATCAGCCCCAGCATTTT
>TRBV5-4|NA|TRBJ2-5|NA
CASSLAGELETQYF
TGTGCCAGCAGCTTGGCCGGAGAATTGGAGACCCAGTACTTC
>TRBV6-2/TRBV6-3|TRBD1|TRBJ2-7|once
CASSSSLGGLLLSYEQYF
TGTGCCAGCAGTTCGTCTCTAGGGGGCCTCCTCTTATCCTACGAGCAGTACTTC
>TRBV6-2/TRBV6-3|TRBD2|TRBJ2-1|NA
CASSQRGLSGGNEQFF
TGTGCCAGCAGTCAACGTGGCCTGTCGGGGGGCAATGAGCAGTTCTTC
>TRBV27|TRBD2|TRBJ2-3|NA
CASSLTLLAARTDTQYF
TGTGCCAGCAGCCTCACCCTCCTAGCGGCCCGCACAGATACGCAGTATTTT
>TRBV5-1|TRBD1|TRBJ2-5|NA
CASSQGQAQDLYF
TGCGCCAGCAGCCAGGGACAGGCGCAAGATCTCTACTTC
>TRBV20-1|NA|TRBJ1-1|NA
CSARKNTEAFF
TGCAGTGCTAGGAAGAACACTGAAGCTTTCTTT
>TRBV14|TRBD1|TRBJ1-2|NA
CASSPRTGATNYGYTF
TGTGCCAGCAGCCCACGGACAGGAGCTACTAACTATGGCTACACCTTC
>TRBV27|TRBD1|TRBJ2-5|NA
CASSLQRTYRQGAGTQYF
TGTGCCAGCAGTTTACAGAGAACTTACAGACAGGGGGCCGGGACCCAGTACTTC
>TRBV6-1|NA|TRBJ1-6|NA
CASSERKGNSPLHF
TGTGCCAGCAGTGAAAGGAAGGGCAATTCACCCCTCCACTTT
>TRBV6-6|TRBD1|TRBJ1-4|NA
CASSHNGYSGTGSEKLFF
TGTGCCAGCAGTCACAACGGGTATTCCGGGACAGGTTCTGAAAAACTGTTTTTT
>TRBV7-6|NA|TRBJ2-3|NA
CASSFGASPLVADTQYF
TGTGCCAGCAGCTTCGGCGCTAGCCCCTTGGTCGCAGATACGCAGTATTTT
>TRBV30|TRBD1|TRBJ2-5|NA
CAWAKTGGDETQYF
TGTGCCTGGGCCAAGACAGGGGGCGATGAGACCCAGTACTTC
>TRBV5-5|NA|TRBJ2-7|NA
CASSLGPGVEHF
TGTGCCAGCAGCCTCGGTCCGGGAGTTGAGCACTTC
>TRBV28|TRBD1|TRBJ1-4|once
CASSKRQGWIEKLFF
TGTGCCAGCAGTAAACGACAGGGATGGATTGAAAAACTGTTTTTT
>TRBV10-3|NA|TRBJ1-2|NA
CATQGSSGGYTF
TGTGCCACCCAGGGGAGTTCGGGCGGCTACACCTTC
>TRBV4-1|NA|TRBJ1-3|NA
CASSQEERDTIYF
TGCGCCAGCAGCCAAGAGGAACGGGACACCATATATTTT
>TRBV3-1/TRBV3-2|NA|TRBJ2-4|NA
CASSQCRALNIQYF
TGTGCCAGCAGCCAATGCAGGGCCCTAAACATTCAGTACTTC
>TRBV11-1|TRBD2|TRBJ2-1|NA
CASSFGTSPGNEQFF
TGTGCCAGCAGCTTCGGGACTAGTCCCGGAAATGAGCAGTTCTTC
>TRBV29-1|NA|TRBJ1-5|NA
CSVVGDPNQPQHF
TGCAGCGTTGTAGGGGATCCCAATCAGCCCCAGCATTTT
>TRBV7-9|NA|TRBJ1-1|NA
CASSSTGTQTEAFF
TGTGCCAGCAGCAGCACAGGTACGCAAACTGAAGCTTTCTTT
>TRBV5-1|NA|TRBJ2-2|few
CASTERAGTGELFF
TGCGCCAGCACCGAAAGGGCGGGCACCGGGGAGCTGTTTTTT
>TRBV4-2|NA|TRBJ1-2|NA
CASRPQQGYGYTF
TGTGCCAGCAGGCCACAACAGGGCTATGGCTACACCTTC
>TRBV6-6|NA|TRBJ2-7|NA
CASSSRPGRGYEQYF
TGTGCCAGCAGTTCCCGACCGGGACGGGGATACGAGCAGTACTTC
>TRBV10-3|NA|TRBJ2-2|NA
CAIRPRGGNTGELFF
TGTGCCATCAGACCTAGGGGAGGTAACACCGGGGAGCTGTTTTTT
>TRBV2|NA|TRBJ2-1|NA
CASVPGSFSNEQFF
TGTGCCAGCGTGCCCGGGTCGTTTAGCAATGAGCAGTTCTTC
>TRBV11-2|TRBD2|TRBJ2-7|NA
CASSPLRTSGKAYEQYF
TGTGCCAGCAGCCCGCTAAGGACTAGCGGGAAAGCTTACGAGCAGTACTTC
>TRBV27|NA|TRBJ2-3|NA
CASSLAIDTVVPDTQYF
TGTGCCAGCAGTCTCGCGATTGACACAGTCGTGCCCGATACGCAGTATTTT